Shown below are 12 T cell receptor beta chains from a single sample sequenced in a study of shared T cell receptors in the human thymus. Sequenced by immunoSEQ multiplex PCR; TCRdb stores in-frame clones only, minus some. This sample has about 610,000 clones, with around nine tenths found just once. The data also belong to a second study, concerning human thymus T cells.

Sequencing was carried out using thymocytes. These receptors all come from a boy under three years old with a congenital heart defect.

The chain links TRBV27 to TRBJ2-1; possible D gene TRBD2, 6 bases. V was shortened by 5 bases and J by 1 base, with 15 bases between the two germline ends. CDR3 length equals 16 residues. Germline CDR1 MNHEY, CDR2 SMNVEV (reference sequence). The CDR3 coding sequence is TGTGCCAGCAGTCCACGGGACTCCCTATCCTACAATGAGCAGTTCTTC. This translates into CASSPRDSLSYNEQFF.

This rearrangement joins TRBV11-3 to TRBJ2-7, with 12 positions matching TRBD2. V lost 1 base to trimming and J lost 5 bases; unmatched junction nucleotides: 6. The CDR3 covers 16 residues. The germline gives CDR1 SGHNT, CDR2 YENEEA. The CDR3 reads CASSLGASGRENEQYF. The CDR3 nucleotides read TGTGCCAGCAGCTTAGGGGCTAGCGGGAGGGAGAACGAGCAGTACTTC.

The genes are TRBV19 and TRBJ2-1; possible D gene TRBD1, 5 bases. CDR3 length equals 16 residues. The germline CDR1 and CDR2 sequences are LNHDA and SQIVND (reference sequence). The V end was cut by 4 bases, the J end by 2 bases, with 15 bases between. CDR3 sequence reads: CASSTNRTSAYNEQFF. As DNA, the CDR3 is TGTGCCAGTAGTACCAATAGGACATCTGCCTACAATGAGCAGTTCTTC.

The CDR3 nucleotides are TGCGCCAGCAGTGCGGACAGGGGCCCGGGCCATGGCTACACCTTC. Protein product: CASSADRGPGHGYTF. The V call is TRBV10-2, the J call TRBJ1-2, with TRBD1 matching 9 bases. Germline loops: CDR1 WSHSY, CDR2 SAAADI. The CDR3 totals 15 residues. V gave up 4 bases and J gave up 6 bases; unmatched junction bases: 9.

CDR3 DNA: TGTGCCAGCAGTGAAGCGGGCAGGGTCCGTCTAGCGGGCGATGGAGCCCAGTACTTC. Residues: CASSEAGRVRLAGDGAQYF. V gene TRBV6-1 combines with J gene TRBJ2-5; 8 positions agree with TRBD2. The V and J ends lost 0 bases and 9 bases, in that order; junction bases with no gene match: 21. This CDR3 spans 19 amino acids. Germline values: CDR1 MNHNS, CDR2 SASEGT.

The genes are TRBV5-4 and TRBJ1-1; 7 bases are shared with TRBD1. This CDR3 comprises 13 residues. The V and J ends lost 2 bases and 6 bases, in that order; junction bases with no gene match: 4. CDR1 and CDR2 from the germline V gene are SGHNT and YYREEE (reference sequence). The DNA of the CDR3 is TGTGCCAGCAGCTTTATTAGGGGGCCTGAAGCTTTCTTT. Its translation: CASSFIRGPEAFF.

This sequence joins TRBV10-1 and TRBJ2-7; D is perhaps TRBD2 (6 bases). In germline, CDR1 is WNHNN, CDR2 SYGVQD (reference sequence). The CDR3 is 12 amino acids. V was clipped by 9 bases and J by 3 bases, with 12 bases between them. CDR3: CARRGLYYEQYF. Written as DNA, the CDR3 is TGCGCCAGAAGGGGACTTTACTACGAGCAGTACTTC.

CDR3 region: CASSMKRALYNEQFF. CDR3 in DNA: TGTGCCAGTAGTATGAAGCGGGCCCTCTACAATGAGCAGTTCTTC. V and J are TRBV19 and TRBJ2-1, with a possible D match to TRBD2 (6 bases). This CDR3 is 15 amino acids long. In germline, CDR1 is LNHDA, CDR2 SQIVND (reference sequence). Trimming removed 3 bases at V and 3 bases at J, with 12 bases between.

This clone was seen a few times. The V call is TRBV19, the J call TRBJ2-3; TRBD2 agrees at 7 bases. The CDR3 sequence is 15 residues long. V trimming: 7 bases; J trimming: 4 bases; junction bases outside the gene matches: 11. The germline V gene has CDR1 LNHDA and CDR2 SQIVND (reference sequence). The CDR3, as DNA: TGTGCCAGTAAGACTAGACGGGAGGCCCCAGATACGCAGTATTTT. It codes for CASKTRREAPDTQYF.

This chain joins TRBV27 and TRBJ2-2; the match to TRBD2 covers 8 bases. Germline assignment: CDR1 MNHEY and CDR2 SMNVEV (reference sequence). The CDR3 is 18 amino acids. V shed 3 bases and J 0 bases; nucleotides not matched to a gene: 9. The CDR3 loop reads CASSFGLACSPNTGELFF. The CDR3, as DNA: TGTGCCAGCAGTTTTGGACTAGCCTGTAGCCCGAACACCGGGGAGCTGTTTTTT.

In DNA form, the CDR3 reads TGTGCCAGTAGATTCGAAGGACTAGCGGGCACCGGGGAGCTGTTTTTT. Protein sequence: CASRFEGLAGTGELFF. V is TRBV19 and J is TRBJ2-2, with 11 bases lining up with TRBD2. This CDR3 is built from 16 residues. Germline loops: CDR1 LNHDA, CDR2 SQIVND (reference sequence). The V and J ends lost 6 bases and 4 bases, in that order; junction bases with no gene match: 7.

In nucleotides, the CDR3 is TGCAGCGTTGAAACCCCTTATGCCCCAGTGGCCAACGTCCTGACTTTC. Translating it yields CSVETPYAPVANVLTF. This chain joins TRBV29-1 and TRBJ2-6, with unresolved D. Looked up from germline, CDR1 is SQVTM and CDR2 is ANQGSEA. V was cut by 2 bases and J by 6 bases, with 17 bases left in between. This CDR3 region has 16 residues.